This TCR beta chain comes out of a study of blood T cell repertoires in COVID-19. Study-level information: Acute and convalescent COVID-19 samples came from the United States, Italy and Spain. Sources were T cells, B-cell-depleted T cells, or PBMCs; the material itself was cDNA or gDNA.

Germline CDR1 reads KGHSH; CDR2 reads LQKENI. The CDR3 sequence is 13 residues long. The ends were cut back, 3 bases at V and 1 base at J, with 6 bases in the middle. As concerns this clone: This sample includes further DNA sequences coding for the same CDR3.

The authors' processing: The assay estimated nucleated cells by amplifying reference gene primers. Only in-frame clones appear in the TCRdb table, and some are missing; sequencing was by immunoSEQ multiplex PCR. V, J and clone size derive from that table, while D and trimming were established from the DNA sequence. The data show about 160,000 clones, roughly 89% seen once. Sequenced input: peripheral blood. The chain combines TRBV18 with TRBJ1-1, with D perhaps matching TRBD1 (5 bases). This receptor was identified in a woman aged 55-75 years who had recovered from COVID-19. The CDR3 nucleotides are TGTGCCAGCTCACCTCAGGGGAACACTGAAGCTTTCTTT. Protein sequence: CASSPQGNTEAFF.